This TCR beta chain originates from a study of tumor and adjacent non-tumor tissue in lung cancer. The overall study: Histology: about a dozen adenocarcinoma, 2 squamous cell carcinoma, 1 small cell lung cancer. Study-wide findings and caveats: Top 100 clones took a larger repertoire share in normal lung. Tumor tissue had significantly higher TCR diversity than normal lung.

On this clonotype: Antigen specificity is unknown. One end of the junction varies from germline; a read error may be responsible.

TCRbeta libraries were built with three rounds of nested PCR, modified from ARM-PCR. From the multiplex PCR reads, TCRdb called clonotypes with MiXCR, one entry per CDR3 protein. There are about 80,000 distinct CDR3 sequences in the sample; 65% to 85% occur only once, and 51% lies in the top ten. RNA was extracted from bulk tissue without any cell sorting. This non-tumor lung sample came from over 3 cm beyond the tumor edge. Between August and November 2014, newly diagnosed, chemotherapy-naive lung cancer patients underwent thoracic surgery in China. The sequencing sample was made of distant non-tumor lung tissue. This clonotype originated in a man aged 60 to 69 with non-small cell lung cancer.

This chain's CDR3 is CACSSRGAGGYRAGELLF. DNA of the CDR3: TGTGCCTGCAGCTCCCGGGGAGCGGGAGGATACAGGGCCGGGGAGCTGCTTTTT. This sequence joins TRBV11-3 and TRBJ2-2, with TRBD2 identical over 9 bases. Germline V gives CDR1 SGHNT, CDR2 YENEEA. The CDR3 sequence is 18 residues long. Filled out from reference TRBV11-3 and TRBJ2-2, the complete variable domain reads EAGVVQSPRYKIIEKKQPVAFWCNPISGHNTLYWYLQNLGQGPELLIRYENEEAVDDSQLPKDRFSAERLKGVDSTLKIQPAELGDSAVYLCACSSRGAGGYRAGELLFGEGSRLTVL.